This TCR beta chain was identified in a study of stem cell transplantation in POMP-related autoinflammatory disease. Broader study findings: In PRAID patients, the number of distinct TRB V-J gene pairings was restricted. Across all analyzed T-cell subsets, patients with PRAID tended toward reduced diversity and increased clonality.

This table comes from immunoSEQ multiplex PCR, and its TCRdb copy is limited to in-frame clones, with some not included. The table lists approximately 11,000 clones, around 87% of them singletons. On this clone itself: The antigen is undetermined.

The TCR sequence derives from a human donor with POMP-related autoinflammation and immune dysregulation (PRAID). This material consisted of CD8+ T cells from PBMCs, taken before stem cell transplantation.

The CDR3 sequence: CAWSVAQGLSYEQYF. The CDR3 nucleotides are TGTGCCTGGAGTGTGGCACAGGGTCTCTCCTACGAGCAGTACTTC. The V gene is TRBV30, the J gene TRBJ2-7; D may be TRBD1 (6 bases). Trimming removed 0 bases at V and 0 bases at J, with 12 bases between. In germline, CDR1 is GTSNPN, CDR2 SVGIG (reference sequence). The CDR3 consists of 15 residues.